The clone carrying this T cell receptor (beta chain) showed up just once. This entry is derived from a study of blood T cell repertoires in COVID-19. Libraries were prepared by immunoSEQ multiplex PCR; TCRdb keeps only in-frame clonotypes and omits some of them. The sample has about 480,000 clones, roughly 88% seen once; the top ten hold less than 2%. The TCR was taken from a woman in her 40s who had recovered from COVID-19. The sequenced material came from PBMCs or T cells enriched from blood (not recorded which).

The CDR3 is CASSLEGLYGYTF. As DNA, the CDR3 is TGTGCCAGCAGCTTGGAGGGTCTCTATGGCTACACCTTC. V gene TRBV13 combines with J gene TRBJ1-2; D not resolved. V was clipped by 3 bases and J by 4 bases, with 9 bases between them. Germline CDR1 PRHDT, CDR2 FYEKMQ (reference sequence). The CDR3 is 13 amino acids.